This is a list of T cell receptor beta chains from one sample in a study of blood T cell repertoires in COVID-19. Clones were sequenced by immunoSEQ multiplex PCR, and TCRdb holds only the in-frame ones, with some missing. The sample shows roughly 69,000 clones, about 86% of them seen only once. Specimen: peripheral blood. The receptors shown here come from a human donor in a cohort sampled during active COVID-19. Both conserved end residues are part of each CDR3. Fields, in order: CDR3 DNA, CDR3 protein, J gene, clone size, D gene, V gene. D genes are given only for firm matches. Clone size is stated in some rows and not others, as once, few, many or a class when expanded.

cdr3_nt: TGTGCCAGCAGTGAATCATCGGGACACTTTAATTCACCCCTCCACTTT
cdr3_aa: CASSESSGHFNSPLHF
j_call: TRBJ1-6
clone_size: .
d_call: .
v_call: TRBV6-1

cdr3_nt: TGCGCCAGCAGTGAGTCTGGGATGGGGGGTGATACGCAGTATTTT
cdr3_aa: CASSESGMGGDTQYF
j_call: TRBJ2-3
clone_size: .
d_call: .
v_call: TRBV10-1

cdr3_nt: TGTGCCACCATGATGGGGGGCTCTGGGGCCAACGTCCTGACTTTC
cdr3_aa: CATMMGGSGANVLTF
j_call: TRBJ2-6
clone_size: .
d_call: .
v_call: TRBV24-1

cdr3_nt: TGTGCCAGCAGTGACTCAGCGGGAGGGCCAATAGATACGCAGTATTTT
cdr3_aa: CASSDSAGGPIDTQYF
j_call: TRBJ2-3
clone_size: .
d_call: TRBD2
v_call: TRBV6-4

cdr3_nt: TGTGCCAGCAGCGCTAGGGCAGGGGGCTCTGGGGCCAACGTCCTGACTTTC
cdr3_aa: CASSARAGGSGANVLTF
j_call: TRBJ2-6
clone_size: .
d_call: TRBD1
v_call: TRBV7-3

cdr3_nt: TGTGCCAGCAGTACCCGGACAGACAGCTATAATTCACCCCTCCACTTT
cdr3_aa: CASSTRTDSYNSPLHF
j_call: TRBJ1-6
clone_size: few
d_call: .
v_call: TRBV28

cdr3_nt: TGTGCCTGGAGTACCCGGGAGGAGCAGTTCTTC
cdr3_aa: CAWSTREEQFF
j_call: TRBJ2-1
clone_size: .
d_call: .
v_call: TRBV30

cdr3_nt: TGTGCCAGTAGTATACGACAGTCGTTGTACGAGCAGTACTTC
cdr3_aa: CASSIRQSLYEQYF
j_call: TRBJ2-7
clone_size: .
d_call: .
v_call: TRBV19

cdr3_nt: TGTGCCAGCAGCCAAGCGGGACTAGCGGGCCGAGAGACCCAGTACTTC
cdr3_aa: CASSQAGLAGRETQYF
j_call: TRBJ2-5
clone_size: .
d_call: TRBD2
v_call: TRBV4-2

cdr3_nt: TGTGCCAGCAGCTTTGGAGACAGGACCTACGAGCAGTACTTC
cdr3_aa: CASSFGDRTYEQYF
j_call: TRBJ2-7
clone_size: .
d_call: .
v_call: TRBV7-8

cdr3_nt: TGTGCCAGCCTTCTTAGGACATCGAACACCGGGGAGCTGTTTTTT
cdr3_aa: CASLLRTSNTGELFF
j_call: TRBJ2-2
clone_size: .
d_call: .
v_call: TRBV28

cdr3_nt: TGTGCCAGCAGTGCTACAGGGGTGGAGACCCAGTACTTC
cdr3_aa: CASSATGVETQYF
j_call: TRBJ2-5
clone_size: .
d_call: TRBD1
v_call: TRBV12-3/TRBV12-4

cdr3_nt: TGTGCCAGCAGCCCCCGGCTGGAGGTCTCCTACGAGCAGTACTTC
cdr3_aa: CASSPRLEVSYEQYF
j_call: TRBJ2-7
clone_size: .
d_call: .
v_call: TRBV9

cdr3_nt: TGTGCCAGCAGCACACAGGGTGCTGGGGCCAACGTCCTGACTTTC
cdr3_aa: CASSTQGAGANVLTF
j_call: TRBJ2-6
clone_size: .
d_call: .
v_call: TRBV11-2

cdr3_nt: TGTGCCAGCAGCGTAGGTACAGGGCGGAGTAACACTGAAGCTTTCTTT
cdr3_aa: CASSVGTGRSNTEAFF
j_call: TRBJ1-1
clone_size: .
d_call: .
v_call: TRBV9

cdr3_nt: TGTGCCAGCAGTAAAGGACAGGCCGCCCTCGAAGAGACCCAGTACTTC
cdr3_aa: CASSKGQAALEETQYF
j_call: TRBJ2-5
clone_size: .
d_call: TRBD1
v_call: TRBV28

cdr3_nt: TGTGCCAGCAGCTTGGGGAGAGACAGGAACTATGGCTACACCTTC
cdr3_aa: CASSLGRDRNYGYTF
j_call: TRBJ1-2
clone_size: .
d_call: .
v_call: TRBV5-4

cdr3_nt: TGTGCCAGCAGCTCCGTGACAGGGCGGACCACTGAAGCTTTCTTT
cdr3_aa: CASSSVTGRTTEAFF
j_call: TRBJ1-1
clone_size: .
d_call: TRBD1
v_call: TRBV7-8

cdr3_nt: TGTGCCAGCAGCCCTAGGGAGGGTAGTGGTGGCTACACCTTC
cdr3_aa: CASSPREGSGGYTF
j_call: TRBJ1-2
clone_size: .
d_call: .
v_call: TRBV7-6

cdr3_nt: TGTGCCAGCAGCCAAAATACTGAGCAGTACTTC
cdr3_aa: CASSQNTEQYF
j_call: TRBJ2-7
clone_size: few
d_call: .
v_call: TRBV4-2

cdr3_nt: TGCGCCAGCAGCCAAACGACTAGCGGGGCCTACGAGCAGTACTTC
cdr3_aa: CASSQTTSGAYEQYF
j_call: TRBJ2-7
clone_size: few
d_call: TRBD2
v_call: TRBV4-1

cdr3_nt: TGTGCCAGCAGCCAACGCCTGGGGAGCAGGTACAATGAGCAGTTCTTC
cdr3_aa: CASSQRLGSRYNEQFF
j_call: TRBJ2-1
clone_size: .
d_call: .
v_call: TRBV14

cdr3_nt: TGTGCCAGCAGTTCCCCGGCAGGCCTCGAGGAGACCCAGTACTTC
cdr3_aa: CASSSPAGLEETQYF
j_call: TRBJ2-5
clone_size: once
d_call: .
v_call: TRBV28

cdr3_nt: TGTGCCAGCAGCCCAAAGACAGGGTACGGCTACGAGCAGTACTTC
cdr3_aa: CASSPKTGYGYEQYF
j_call: TRBJ2-7
clone_size: few
d_call: TRBD1
v_call: TRBV7-9

cdr3_nt: TGTGCCAGCAGCTTAGCCTCCGGGACTAGCTACGAGCAGTACTTC
cdr3_aa: CASSLASGTSYEQYF
j_call: TRBJ2-7
clone_size: .
d_call: TRBD2
v_call: TRBV7-9

cdr3_nt: TGTGCCAGCAGCCCCCAGGTCCATAATTCACCCCTCCACTTT
cdr3_aa: CASSPQVHNSPLHF
j_call: TRBJ1-6
clone_size: .
d_call: .
v_call: TRBV9

cdr3_nt: TGTGCCAGCAGACCAGACAGGGGGCGGGATGAAAAACTGTTTTTT
cdr3_aa: CASRPDRGRDEKLFF
j_call: TRBJ1-4
clone_size: few
d_call: .
v_call: TRBV21-1

cdr3_nt: TGTGCCAGCAGCTTAGGTCAGTTCCAAGAGACCCAGTACTTC
cdr3_aa: CASSLGQFQETQYF
j_call: TRBJ2-5
clone_size: .
d_call: .
v_call: TRBV7-2

cdr3_nt: TGTGCCAGCAGCTCGGACAGGGCGCCCTTTTCCTATGGCTACACCTTC
cdr3_aa: CASSSDRAPFSYGYTF
j_call: TRBJ1-2
clone_size: .
d_call: TRBD1
v_call: TRBV7-9

cdr3_nt: TGTGCCAGCAGTTACTCGCCGGGACAGGGGGGATATGGCTACACCTTC
cdr3_aa: CASSYSPGQGGYGYTF
j_call: TRBJ1-2
clone_size: .
d_call: TRBD1
v_call: TRBV6-2/TRBV6-3

cdr3_nt: TGTGCCAGCAGTTACTCAGGAGCTAACTATGGCTACACCTTC
cdr3_aa: CASSYSGANYGYTF
j_call: TRBJ1-2
clone_size: .
d_call: .
v_call: TRBV6-6

cdr3_nt: TGTGCCACCAGTGACCCGGTTATAGCGGGATCGGCGGCAGATACGCAGTATTTT
cdr3_aa: CATSDPVIAGSAADTQYF
j_call: TRBJ2-3
clone_size: .
d_call: TRBD2
v_call: TRBV24-1

cdr3_nt: TGTGCCAGCAGCTTAGATGGAAGGGTAGCGGGAGAGAATGAGCAGTTCTTC
cdr3_aa: CASSLDGRVAGENEQFF
j_call: TRBJ2-1
clone_size: .
d_call: TRBD2
v_call: TRBV11-3

cdr3_nt: TGTGCCAGCAGCCAAGATGGCGCAGGCATGAACACTGAAGCTTTCTTT
cdr3_aa: CASSQDGAGMNTEAFF
j_call: TRBJ1-1
clone_size: .
d_call: .
v_call: TRBV4-2

cdr3_nt: TGTGCCAGTAACCGACAGGGTACCAATCAGCCCCAGCATTTT
cdr3_aa: CASNRQGTNQPQHF
j_call: TRBJ1-5
clone_size: .
d_call: TRBD1
v_call: TRBV19